Each of the 30 T cell receptor beta chains below was sequenced from the same sample in a study of shared clonotypes between healthy human individuals. The data were produced by immunoSEQ multiplex PCR, yet TCRdb's version contains in-frame clones alone and is incomplete. The sample lists some 700,000 clones; about 90% were seen once. Sequences were obtained from memory CD8+ T cells from PBMCs. The subset denotes: CD45RO+ cells pooled with CCR7-negative TemRA cells. These receptors came from a man younger than 35 in good health. Some clones in this sample may be carry-over from other donors' samples.

J is TRBJ2-5 and V is TRBV11-2; 7 bases fit TRBD2. The junction had 12 bases not matched to a gene; V was cut back by 5 bases and J by 3 bases. This CDR3 region has 16 residues. The V gene's germline CDR1 is SGHAT and CDR2 FQNNGV. As DNA, the CDR3 is TGTGCCAGCAGCCCCGGGTGGCGGGGGAAGAAAGAGACCCAGTACTTC. Residues: CASSPGWRGKKETQYF.

The chain joins TRBV2 to TRBJ2-1; possibly TRBD2 for D (5 bases). The germline V and J ends were trimmed by 5 bases and 7 bases, with 18 bases remaining between them. This CDR3 contains 15 residues. Germline V gives CDR1 SNHLY, CDR2 FYNNEI. The CDR3 DNA follows: TGTGCCAGCAGTTCCGGGATCTCCGCAGTGAATGAGCAGTTCTTC. It encodes CASSSGISAVNEQFF. The complete variable domain, with remaining parts taken from reference TRBV2 and TRBJ2-1, reads EPEVTQTPSHQVTQMGQEVILRCVPISNHLYFYWYRQILGQKVEFLVSFYNNEISEKSEIFDDQFSVERPDGSNFTLKIRSTKLEDSAMYFCASSSGISAVNEQFFGPGTRLTVL.

The rearrangement uses TRBV7-6 and TRBJ2-3, with D possibly TRBD2 on 5 matching bases. The CDR3 sequence is 13 residues long. Trimming cost V 4 bases and J 6 bases, with 11 bases left between them. Germline loops: CDR1 SGHVS, CDR2 FNYEAQ. CDR3 sequence reads: CASSWGEPDTQYF. The CDR3, as DNA: TGTGCCAGCAGCTGGGGAGAACCGGATACGCAGTATTTT.

Regarding this clone: Other DNA variants within this sample encode the same CDR3. This chain joins TRBV28 and TRBJ2-7; D not certain. CDR1 and CDR2 from the germline V gene are MDHEN and SYDVKM. The V end was cut by 6 bases, the J end by 2 bases, with 11 bases between. The CDR3 is 13 amino acids. In DNA form, the CDR3 reads TGTGCCAGCAGCCCGGACGGTCCCTACGAGCAGTACTTC. It encodes CASSPDGPYEQYF.

About this clone: The sample has other DNA sequences that encode this CDR3 too. The chain recombines TRBV5-6 with TRBJ1-1; no reliable D call. CDR3 length: 13 amino acids. Germline values: CDR1 SGHDT, CDR2 YYEEEE. V was cut by 0 bases and J by 1 base, with 4 bases left in between. The chain's CDR3 is CASSLAGNTEAFF. CDR3 nucleotide sequence: TGTGCCAGCAGCTTGGCGGGGAACACTGAAGCTTTCTTT.

This chain connects TRBV28 to TRBJ2-3, with 7 bases identical to TRBD2. This CDR3 is 14 amino acids long. The J segment lost 3 bases and the V segment lost 4 bases, leaving 4 bases of the junction unmatched. Germline V gives CDR1 MDHEN, CDR2 SYDVKM. CDR3 sequence: CASSSGGWTDTQYF. CDR3 nucleotide sequence: TGTGCCAGCAGTTCGGGGGGTTGGACAGATACGCAGTATTTT.

The V gene is TRBV27, the J gene TRBJ2-7; D is ambiguous. Trimming stripped 6 bases from V and 4 bases from J, with 19 bases between. The CDR3 sequence is 15 residues long. The V gene's germline CDR1 is MNHEY and CDR2 SMNVEV (reference sequence). CDR3 in amino acids: CASRQDRAPGYEQYF. CDR3 coding DNA: TGTGCCAGCAGACAAGACCGGGCCCCAGGTTACGAGCAGTACTTC.

In this sample, this clone turned up once. This rearrangement joins TRBV4-2 to TRBJ1-2, with 10 bases fitting TRBD1. From germline, CDR1 is LGHNA and CDR2 YNFKEQ. The CDR3 totals 15 residues. The trim removed 2 bases at V and 6 bases at J, leaving 6 bases unmatched. In DNA, the CDR3 is TGTGCCAGCAGCCAACGGACAGGGGGGGAGGATGGCTACACCTTC. Translated: CASSQRTGGEDGYTF.

This clone was recorded once. The J gene is TRBJ2-7, the V gene TRBV6-7, with 11 bases that match TRBD1. TRBV6-7 is noted as an ORF with a role that remains uncertain. The CDR3 consists of 18 residues. J was trimmed by 5 bases and V by 2 bases; bases with no gene match: 14. CDR3 protein: CASSYDGQGAFVRNEQYF. The CDR3 DNA reads TGTGCCAGCAGTTACGACGGACAGGGGGCGTTTGTAAGGAACGAGCAGTACTTC.

This sequence joins TRBV25-1 and TRBJ2-7; no definite D call. The germline gives CDR1 MGHDK, CDR2 SYGVNS. Deletions cut 4 bases from V and 3 bases from J, with 13 bases between. CDR3 size: 14 residues. CDR3 sequence reads: CASSVLSDNYEQYF. CDR3 nucleotide sequence: TGTGCCAGCAGTGTCCTTTCCGACAACTACGAGCAGTACTTC.

This chain links TRBV7-6 with TRBJ2-7; D could derive from TRBD1 or TRBD2 (5 bases each). V was trimmed by 6 bases and J by 4 bases, leaving 19 bases between them. The germline CDR1 and CDR2 sequences are SGHVS and FNYEAQ. The length of the CDR3 is 15 residues. This CDR3 reads CASSPGTGLGYEQYF. CDR3 coding DNA: TGTGCCAGCAGTCCAGGGACGGGGCTGGGGTACGAGCAGTACTTC.

This clone is a singleton in its sample. V is TRBV6-5 and J is TRBJ1-2; D call uncertain. V was cut by 3 bases and J by 8 bases, with 13 bases left in between. CDR1 and CDR2 (germline): MNHEY, SVGAGI. There are 13 residues in the CDR3. The CDR3 loop is CASSYAERRGYTF. CDR3 coding DNA: TGTGCCAGCAGTTATGCAGAGAGGAGGGGCTACACCTTC.

The chain carries TRBV6-1 and TRBJ2-7; maybe TRBD1 (5 bases). V shed 3 bases and J shed 0 bases, with 9 bases lying between them. The CDR3 sequence is 14 residues long. Per germline, CDR1 MNHNS and CDR2 SASEGT. The CDR3 DNA is TGTGCCAGCAGTGACAGGGTGAGCTCCTACGAGCAGTACTTC. Translated: CASSDRVSSYEQYF.

The chain recombines TRBV19 with TRBJ2-7; D gene uncertain. The CDR3 is 14 residues long. V was pared by 1 base and J by 2 bases, with 9 bases between. CDR1 LNHDA and CDR2 SQIVND come from the germline V gene (reference sequence). The CDR3 DNA reads as TGTGCCAGTAGTATAGTTACTGGGGCCTACGAGCAGTACTTC. This gives the protein CASSIVTGAYEQYF.

The chain combines TRBV15 with TRBJ2-1; D gene unclear. The germline gives CDR1 LNHNV, CDR2 YYDKDF (reference sequence). Trimming cost V 1 base and J 9 bases, with 16 bases left between them. CDR3 length equals 15 residues. In DNA form, the CDR3 reads TGTGCCACCAGCAGAGTCCTTCAGGTTCTTGCTGAGCAGTTCTTC. Translating it yields CATSRVLQVLAEQFF.

This chain's CDR3 is CASSLSTSGRTTYEQYF. Here the CDR3 DNA reads TGTGCCAGCAGCCTGAGTACGAGCGGGAGGACAACCTACGAGCAGTACTTC. The chain carries TRBV9 and TRBJ2-7; 9 bases are shared with TRBD2. Germline trimming cut 4 bases from V and 2 bases from J; bases unmatched to any gene: 13. The length of the CDR3 is 17 residues. Germline CDR1 SGDLS, CDR2 YYNGEE.

The chain combines TRBV5-1 with TRBJ2-7, with 10 bases lining up with TRBD1. Trimming at V came to 5 bases and at J to 7 bases, leaving 12 bases not matched to a gene. Germline CDR1 reads SGHRS; CDR2 reads YFSETQ. The CDR3 length is 15 residues. In nucleotides, the CDR3 is TGCGCCAGCAGTGCCCCGGACAGGGGGGGGCTGGAGCAGTACTTC. Its translation is CASSAPDRGGLEQYF.

V is TRBV14 and J is TRBJ1-5, with D unresolved. This CDR3 spans 12 amino acids. Trimming cost V 3 bases and J 7 bases, with 7 bases left between them. The germline V gene encodes CDR1 SGHDN and CDR2 FVKESK. The CDR3, as DNA: TGTGCCAGCAGCCAGAGCGGACAGCCCCAGCATTTT. Encoded protein: CASSQSGQPQHF.

The genes are TRBV6-1 and TRBJ2-1; no clear D gene. This CDR3 spans 11 amino acids. Germline V gene data show CDR1 as MNHNS and CDR2 as SASEGT. Trimming removed 10 bases from V and 8 bases from J, with 12 bases in between. The CDR3 coding sequence is TGTGCCACCGCTGACTGGTATGAGCAGTTCTTC. It yields the protein CATADWYEQFF.

This chain connects TRBV19 to TRBJ2-3; 7 positions match TRBD2. The CDR3 is 15 residues long. V was pared by 6 bases and J by 2 bases, with 8 bases of the junction left unmatched. Germline V CDR1 and CDR2: LNHDA, SQIVND (reference sequence). The CDR3 DNA sequence: TGTGCCAGTAGGAAGCGGGAACTCTCCACAGATACGCAGTATTTT. This translates into CASRKRELSTDTQYF.

The rearrangement joins TRBV5-4 to TRBJ2-7; 10 positions match TRBD2. The CDR3 has 16 amino acids. After removal of 4 bases from V and 4 bases from J, the junction contained 11 bases not matched to a gene. In germline, CDR1 is SGHNT, CDR2 YYREEE (reference sequence). The CDR3 here is CASSQFQRGGRYEQYF. The CDR3 DNA is TGTGCCAGCAGCCAATTCCAGCGGGGGGGTCGGTACGAGCAGTACTTC.

The rearrangement uses TRBV28 and TRBJ2-7; 8 bases map to TRBD1. This CDR3 comprises 16 residues. V trimming: 3 bases; J trimming: 4 bases; junction bases outside the gene matches: 11. CDR1 and CDR2 (germline): MDHEN, SYDVKM. The CDR3 DNA follows: TGTGCCAGCAGTTTCCCGATAGGACAGGGCAGGTACGAGCAGTACTTC. Translated: CASSFPIGQGRYEQYF. The complete variable domain, with remaining parts taken from reference TRBV28 and TRBJ2-7, reads DVKVTQSSRYLVKRTGEKVFLECVQDMDHENMFWYRQDPGLGLRLIYFSYDVKMKEKGDIPEGYSVSREKKERFSLILESASTNQTSMYLCASSFPIGQGRYEQYFGPGTRLTVT.

The V and J genes are TRBV11-2 and TRBJ2-7; 8 nucleotides match TRBD2. The germline V gene encodes CDR1 SGHAT and CDR2 FQNNGV. The V and J ends lost 6 bases and 5 bases, in that order; junction bases with no gene match: 15. The CDR3 consists of 16 residues. The CDR3 loop is CASRADWSGRNDEQYF. CDR3 in DNA: TGTGCCAGCAGGGCCGACTGGAGCGGGAGAAATGACGAGCAGTACTTC.

This chain connects TRBV9 to TRBJ2-1; maybe TRBD2 (6 bases). Deletions cut 4 bases from V and 2 bases from J, with 16 bases between. Per the germline V gene, CDR1 is SGDLS and CDR2 is YYNGEE. The length of the CDR3 is 16 residues. The CDR3 DNA sequence: TGTGCCAGCAGCCCCAATGAGGGGAGGACCTACAATGAGCAGTTCTTC. The encoded protein is CASSPNEGRTYNEQFF. The whole variable domain, filled in from reference TRBV9 and TRBJ2-1, reads DSGVTQTPKHLITATGQRVTLRCSPRSGDLSVYWYQQSLDQGLQFLIQYYNGEERAKGNILERFSAQQFPDLHSELNLSSLELGDSALYFCASSPNEGRTYNEQFFGPGTRLTVL.

V and J are TRBV27 and TRBJ2-3, with D hard to call. Germline CDR1 reads MNHEY; CDR2 reads SMNVEV (reference sequence). This CDR3 comprises 17 residues. V lost 0 bases, J lost 2 bases, and 15 bases lay in between. The CDR3 protein is CASSLSSPVGVTDTQYF. CDR3 sequence (DNA): TGTGCCAGCAGTTTATCTTCCCCAGTTGGGGTCACAGATACGCAGTATTTT.

The genes are TRBV7-9 and TRBJ2-1; a possible D gene is TRBD2 (5 bases). CDR1 SEHNR and CDR2 FQNEAQ come from the germline V gene (reference sequence). V lost 0 bases to trimming and J lost 9 bases, with 9 bases between them. This CDR3 has 13 residues. Here the CDR3 reads CASSLALGSEQFF. The CDR3 region has the DNA TGTGCCAGCAGCTTAGCCTTAGGGAGTGAGCAGTTCTTC.

The table lists this clone with a count of one. V gene TRBV9 combines with J gene TRBJ2-2; TRBD2 might be the D (6 bases). Trimming removed 1 base from V and 1 base from J, with 14 bases in between. The germline V gene encodes CDR1 SGDLS and CDR2 YYNGEE. The CDR3 sequence is 17 residues long. CDR3 bases: TGTGCCAGCAGCGTAAGACGGGACTTAAAGAACACCGGGGAGCTGTTTTTT. Protein product: CASSVRRDLKNTGELFF.

V gene TRBV4-3 combines with J gene TRBJ2-7; 7 bases align to TRBD1. The J segment lost 4 bases and the V segment lost 0 bases, leaving 9 bases of the junction unmatched. This CDR3 has 16 residues. Germline CDR1 is LGHNA and CDR2 is YSLEER. The CDR3: CASSQETTGYRYEQYF. The CDR3 DNA reads TGCGCCAGCAGCCAAGAGACGACAGGGTACCGATACGAGCAGTACTTC.

In DNA form, the CDR3 reads TGTGCCAGCAGTCCGGACAAGGGACTCTACTACGAGCAGTACTTC. As protein: CASSPDKGLYYEQYF. The chain recombines TRBV28 with TRBJ2-7; maybe TRBD2 (6 bases). CDR1 MDHEN and CDR2 SYDVKM come from the germline V gene. Trimming cost V 5 bases and J 3 bases, with 17 bases left between them. The CDR3 runs to 15 residues. Full variable domain (outside the CDR3, taken from reference TRBV28 and TRBJ2-7): DVKVTQSSRYLVKRTGEKVFLECVQDMDHENMFWYRQDPGLGLRLIYFSYDVKMKEKGDIPEGYSVSREKKERFSLILESASTNQTSMYLCASSPDKGLYYEQYFGPGTRLTVT.

This sequence joins TRBV5-6 and TRBJ2-1; D is unclear. Germline CDR1 is SGHDT and CDR2 is YYEEEE. The V and J ends lost 5 bases and 4 bases respectively, with 16 bases between them. The length of the CDR3 is 15 residues. CDR3 amino acids: CASSYSFRLYNEQFF. The DNA for the CDR3 is TGTGCCAGCAGTTATTCCTTCCGACTTTACAATGAGCAGTTCTTC.